Presented here are 17 T cell receptor beta chains from one specimen sequenced in a study of identifying expanded T cells in peripheral blood. Data came from immunoSEQ multiplex PCR; TCRdb stores just in-frame clones and leaves some out. The table shows fewer than 80,000 clones, with over 75% occurring only once. The sequenced material came from blood. The origin of the receptors is a person aged 18 to 70 in good health.

This clone came up a few times. This same CDR3 is encoded by further DNA sequences in the sample. The chain is built from TRBV4-1 and TRBJ2-7; no clear D. The CDR3 is made up of 15 amino acids. V gave up 3 bases and J gave up 0 bases, with 12 bases separating them. Germline CDR1 reads MGHRA; CDR2 reads YSYEKL. The CDR3 bases are TGCGCCAGCAGCCAGCAGAGGACGGGCTCCTACGAGCAGTACTTC. This encodes CASSQQRTGSYEQYF.

The CDR3 bases are TGTGCCAGCAGCTTAGAATCGACTAGCGTATACGAGCAGTACTTC. Protein sequence: CASSLESTSVYEQYF. The rearrangement uses TRBV7-6 and TRBJ2-7; TRBD2 matches 8 bases. This CDR3 is built from 15 residues. Germline CDR1 reads SGHVS; CDR2 reads FNYEAQ. The V segment lost 1 base and the J segment 4 bases; nucleotides outside the gene matches: 6.

The chain joins TRBV28 to TRBJ1-1, with D possibly matching TRBD1 (6 bases). With 5 bases removed from V and 0 bases from J, the gap between germline ends came to 13 bases. The CDR3 length is 15 residues. Germline V gene lookup returns CDR1 MDHEN and CDR2 SYDVKM. As DNA, the CDR3 is TGTGCCAGCAGTATACCGACAGGAGTGAACACTGAAGCTTTCTTT. Protein: CASSIPTGVNTEAFF.

The rearrangement links TRBV4-3 to TRBJ2-2; D gene uncertain. In germline, CDR1 is LGHNA, CDR2 YSLEER. V shed 0 bases and J shed 2 bases, with 4 bases lying between them. The CDR3 extends over 14 amino acids. The DNA of the CDR3 is TGCGCCAGCAGCCAAGACGAAAACACCGGGGAGCTGTTTTTT. Protein product: CASSQDENTGELFF.

V is TRBV6-5 and J is TRBJ2-2; 10 bases fit TRBD1. CDR1 is MNHEY and CDR2 is SVGAGI in the germline V gene. This CDR3 region has 15 residues. Trimming removed 5 bases from V and 4 bases from J; junction bases left unmatched: 4. The CDR3 DNA follows: TGTGCCAGCAGTAGGGACAGGGGCAGCACCGGGGAGCTGTTTTTT. Amino acids: CASSRDRGSTGELFF.

The J gene is TRBJ1-2, the V gene TRBV14, with D unclear. Germline V gene sequence: CDR1 SGHDN, CDR2 FVKESK. The CDR3 totals 14 residues. V lost 4 bases, J lost 4 bases, and 13 bases lay in between. In DNA form, the CDR3 reads TGTGCCAGCAGCCGAGACAAGGGTAGCTATGGCTACACCTTC. This gives the protein CASSRDKGSYGYTF.

The rearrangement joins TRBV7-9 to TRBJ2-5; D gene uncertain. Germline values: CDR1 SEHNR, CDR2 FQNEAQ (reference sequence). The CDR3 has 13 amino acids. V was trimmed by 9 bases and J by 2 bases, leaving 13 bases between them. CDR3 amino acids: CASNMAAQETQYF. CDR3 bases: TGTGCCAGTAATATGGCGGCACAAGAGACCCAGTACTTC.

On this clone: At one end the junction does not follow the germline gene, possibly because of a read error. This chain uses TRBV5-3 with TRBJ2-7, with D perhaps TRBD2 (5 bases). Being an ORF, TRBV5-3 has a function that is uncertain. The CDR3 is 10 amino acids. The CDR3 DNA sequence: TGTGCCAGAGGTGGAGCCGCGCGGGACTTC. This translates into CARGGAARDF.

The chain is built from TRBV25-1 and TRBJ1-6, with no clear D. Trimming pared 4 bases from V and 7 bases from J, leaving 11 bases between. CDR3 length equals 14 residues. Germline V CDR1 and CDR2: MGHDK, SYGVNS. The CDR3 nucleotides are TGTGCCAGCAGTGGAGACAAAGCAAATTCACCCCTCCACTTT. Amino acid sequence: CASSGDKANSPLHF.

The chain recombines TRBV5-1 with TRBJ2-3; D perhaps matches TRBD2 (5 bases). The germline V gene encodes CDR1 SGHRS and CDR2 YFSETQ. This CDR3 is built from 12 residues. The V end lost 0 bases, the J end lost 11 bases, and 10 bases lay between the germline ends. For the CDR3, the DNA is TGCGCCAGCAGCTTGGGGGAGTACAGGCAGTATTTT. This codes for CASSLGEYRQYF.

This clone was counted between two and nine times. This rearrangement joins TRBV5-1 to TRBJ2-1; 12 bases align to TRBD1. V was pared by 3 bases and J by 8 bases, with 3 bases of the junction left unmatched. Germline V gives CDR1 SGHRS, CDR2 YFSETQ. This CDR3 contains 14 residues. The CDR3 DNA reads as TGCGCCAGCAGCTCGGGACAGGGGGCTTATGAGCAGTTCTTC. Its protein is CASSSGQGAYEQFF.

This sequence joins TRBV6-5 and TRBJ2-7, with TRBD1 as a possible D gene (5 bases). The CDR3 spans 15 residues. CDR1 and CDR2 from the germline V gene are MNHEY and SVGAGI. V was cut by 7 bases and J by 4 bases, with 20 bases left in between. CDR3 DNA: TGTGCCAGCACCGCTGTTTGGACATCCTCATACGAGCAGTACTTC. This codes for CASTAVWTSSYEQYF.

J is TRBJ2-3 and V is TRBV10-2; 9 bases map to TRBD2. Germline CDR1 reads WSHSY; CDR2 reads SAAADI. V was pared by 3 bases and J by 9 bases, with 4 bases of the junction left unmatched. This CDR3 is built from 13 residues. The CDR3 DNA reads TGCGCCAGCAGTGATATAGCGGGGGTCACGCAGTATTTT. This gives the protein CASSDIAGVTQYF.

The chain recombines TRBV7-9 with TRBJ1-4; TRBD1 matches at 10 bases. Germline V gene data show CDR1 as SEHNR and CDR2 as FQNEAQ (reference sequence). The CDR3 length is 14 residues. V was pared by 5 bases and J by 7 bases, with 4 bases of the junction left unmatched. The CDR3 DNA sequence: TGTGCCAGCAGCGAGGGACAGGGGTTTGAAAAACTGTTTTTT. This sequence encodes CASSEGQGFEKLFF.

This sequence joins TRBV7-2 and TRBJ2-7; 11 nucleotides agree with TRBD2. The germline V gene encodes CDR1 SGHTA and CDR2 FQGNSA. V lost 5 bases, J lost 3 bases, and 3 bases stayed unmatched. This CDR3 is 14 amino acids long. The CDR3 protein is CASSKTSGGYEQYV. CDR3 sequence (DNA): TGTGCCAGCAGCAAAACTAGCGGGGGCTACGAGCAGTACGTC.

The chain has TRBV6-5 and TRBJ1-2; D gene uncertain. Per germline, CDR1 MNHEY and CDR2 SVGAGI. The CDR3 totals 15 residues. V was cut by 6 bases and J by 6 bases, with 20 bases left in between. The CDR3, as DNA: TGTGCCAGCAGGGACCCTCGTGGGGTACCCGATGGCTACACCTTC. Protein sequence: CASRDPRGVPDGYTF.

The chain joins TRBV5-5 to TRBJ1-1; tentative D call: TRBD1 (5 bases). This CDR3 contains 16 residues. V was clipped by 1 base and J by 0 bases, with 13 bases between them. Germline V CDR1 and CDR2: SGHKS, YYEKEE (reference sequence). The CDR3, as DNA: TGTGCCAGCAGCTTGACCACCCCAGGGATGAACACTGAAGCTTTCTTT. Protein sequence: CASSLTTPGMNTEAFF. Drawing the rest from reference TRBV5-5 and TRBJ1-1, the complete variable domain is DAGVTQSPTHLIKTRGQQVTLRCSPISGHKSVSWYQQVLGQGPQFIFQYYEKEERGRGNFPDRFSARQFPNYSSELNVNALLLGDSALYLCASSLTTPGMNTEAFFGQGTRLTVV.